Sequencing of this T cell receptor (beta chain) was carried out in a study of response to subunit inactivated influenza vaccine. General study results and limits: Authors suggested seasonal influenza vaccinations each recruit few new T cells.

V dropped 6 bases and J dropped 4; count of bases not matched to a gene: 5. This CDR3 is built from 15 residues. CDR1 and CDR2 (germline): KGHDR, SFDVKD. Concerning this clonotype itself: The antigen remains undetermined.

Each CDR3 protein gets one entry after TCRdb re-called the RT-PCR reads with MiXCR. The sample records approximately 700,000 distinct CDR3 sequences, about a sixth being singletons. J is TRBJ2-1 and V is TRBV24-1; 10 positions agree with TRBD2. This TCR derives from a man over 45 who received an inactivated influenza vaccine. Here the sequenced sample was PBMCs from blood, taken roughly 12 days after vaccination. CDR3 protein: CATSRAGGPYNEQFF. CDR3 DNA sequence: TGTGCCACCAGTCGAGCGGGGGGGCCTTACAATGAGCAGTTCTTC.